The 24 T cell receptor beta chains presented below share a single source sample, sequenced in a study of Ad26.COV2.S vaccination and SARS-CoV-2 variants. Treatment given: 15 to 20 received Ad26.COV2.S at low or high dose, single or two shots; a few received placebo; per-sample allocation not given. Collection of the samples took place on day 63 after the first injection of vaccine or placebo. Using immunoSEQ multiplex PCR, the repertoire was profiled, and TCRdb retains in-frame clones only, with some absent. The sample has 400,000 or so clones, roughly nine tenths seen once. The specimen comprised peripheral blood, sampled in a trial of Ad26.COV2.S vaccine versus placebo. The receptors were gathered from a person aged 18 to 65 who received the Ad26.COV2.S COVID-19 vaccine or a placebo.

The V and J genes are TRBV10-1 and TRBJ1-1; possible D gene TRBD1, 5 bases. Between the trimmed V and J ends, which lost 8 bases and 0 bases, there was a span of 10 bases. The CDR3 has 13 amino acids. Germline CDR1 is WNHNN and CDR2 is SYGVQD (reference sequence). The CDR3 nucleotides are TGCGCCAGCGGACAAAAAATGAACACTGAAGCTTTCTTT. It yields the protein CASGQKMNTEAFF.

The table lists this clone with a few counts. The chain carries TRBV2 and TRBJ2-7, with D uncertain. V was clipped by 4 bases and J by 0 bases, with 7 bases between them. Germline assignment: CDR1 SNHLY and CDR2 FYNNEI. The CDR3 covers 13 residues. The CDR3 coding sequence is TGTGCCAGCAGTGGCATCGACTCCTACGAGCAGTACTTC. The encoded protein is CASSGIDSYEQYF. Supplemented by reference TRBV2 and TRBJ2-7, the full variable domain reads EPEVTQTPSHQVTQMGQEVILRCVPISNHLYFYWYRQILGQKVEFLVSFYNNEISEKSEIFDDQFSVERPDGSNFTLKIRSTKLEDSAMYFCASSGIDSYEQYFGPGTRLTVT.

The genes are TRBV5-4 and TRBJ1-1, with a tentative D call TRBD1 (5 bases). Germline lookup yields CDR1 SGHNT and CDR2 YYREEE (reference sequence). The CDR3 is 12 amino acids. Trimming took off 4 bases at V and 7 bases at J, with 11 bases between the two ends. The CDR3 DNA reads TGTGCCAGCAGCCCGCCGGGGCATGAAGCTTTCTTT. This sequence encodes CASSPPGHEAFF.

This chain joins TRBV3-1 (or the pseudogene TRBV3-2) and TRBJ1-1, with D perhaps matching TRBD1 (6 bases). CDR3 length: 14 amino acids. Germline V gene data show CDR1 as LGHDT and CDR2 as YNNKEL (reference sequence). V lost 1 base and J 5 bases, leaving 11 bases between the germline ends. The CDR3 here is CASSQVSRGTEAFF. As DNA, the CDR3 is TGTGCCAGCAGCCAAGTTTCTAGGGGGACTGAAGCTTTCTTT.

This rearrangement joins TRBV4-3 to TRBJ2-7; TRBD1 agrees at 7 bases. The J segment lost 2 bases and the V segment lost 0 bases, leaving 4 bases of the junction unmatched. This CDR3 has 15 amino acids. CDR1 is LGHNA, CDR2 YSLEER, per germline. The CDR3 spells CASSQESRGTYEQYF. In nucleotides, the CDR3 is TGCGCCAGCAGCCAAGAATCCAGGGGGACCTACGAGCAGTACTTC.

V usage is TRBV10-3 and J usage is TRBJ1-2; the match to TRBD1 covers 7 bases. Looked up from germline, CDR1 is ENHRY and CDR2 is SYGVKD. The CDR3 contains 14 residues. Unmatched junction bases numbered 3, after V lost 0 bases and J lost 5 bases. CDR3 in amino acids: CAISESGTAYGYTF. CDR3 nucleotides: TGTGCCATCAGTGAGTCGGGGACAGCTTATGGCTACACCTTC.

The rearrangement links TRBV4-1 to TRBJ2-1; D gene ambiguous. V dropped 1 base and J dropped 6 bases, with 10 bases sitting between them. Germline CDR1 reads MGHRA; CDR2 reads YSYEKL. CDR3 length equals 14 residues. CDR3 loop: CASSQGVLINEQFF. The DNA for the CDR3 is TGCGCCAGCAGCCAAGGGGTACTGATCAATGAGCAGTTCTTC.

The chain links TRBV5-8 to TRBJ2-7; possible D gene TRBD2, 5 bases. Between the trimmed V and J ends, which lost 1 base and 2 bases, there was a span of 10 bases. The CDR3 is 14 residues long. Germline CDR1 SGHTS, CDR2 YDEGEE. DNA for the CDR3: TGTGCCAGCAGCTTGAGCGGAGGCCCCTACGAGCAGTACTTC. This sequence encodes CASSLSGGPYEQYF. Full variable domain (remainder filled in from reference TRBV5-8 and TRBJ2-7): EAGVTQSPTHLIKTRGQQATLRCSPISGHTSVYWYQQALGLGLQFLLWYDEGEERNRGNFPPRFSGRQFPNYSSELNVNALELEDSALYLCASSLSGGPYEQYFGPGTRLTVT.

The chain combines TRBV23-1 with TRBJ1-2, with 10 bases identical to TRBD1. TRBV23-1 is given ORF status, its function remaining uncertain. V dropped 4 bases and J dropped 6; count of bases not matched to a gene: 11. CDR3 size: 16 residues. The CDR3 here is CASSRHRDRGQDGYTF. The CDR3 region has the DNA TGCGCCAGCAGTCGACACCGGGACAGGGGTCAGGATGGCTACACCTTC.

The chain combines TRBV2 with TRBJ1-1, with D possibly TRBD1 on 5 matching bases. Trimming pared 5 bases from V and 0 bases from J, leaving 10 bases between. Germline loops: CDR1 SNHLY, CDR2 FYNNEI. This CDR3 region has 14 residues. The CDR3: CASSKDSMNTEAFF. The DNA for the CDR3 is TGTGCCAGCAGTAAAGACAGCATGAACACTGAAGCTTTCTTT.

The chain joins TRBV10-2 to TRBJ1-1; D possibly corresponds to TRBD1 (5 bases). The CDR3 covers 19 residues. Deletions cut 7 bases from V and 4 bases from J, with 31 bases between. The germline V gene has CDR1 WSHSY and CDR2 SAAADI. The CDR3 protein is CASTLGVTGPESLGTEAFF. DNA of the CDR3: TGCGCCAGCACCCTGGGAGTTACAGGTCCGGAGTCGTTAGGCACTGAAGCTTTCTTT.

This sequence joins TRBV6-5 and TRBJ2-5; no firm D call. The CDR3 length is 13 residues. Trimming left V 6 bases short and J 5 bases short, with 13 bases between. Germline V gene lookup returns CDR1 MNHEY and CDR2 SVGAGI. CDR3 nucleotides: TGTGCCAGCAGATCACCCGGACGGGAGACCCAGTACTTC. Translated: CASRSPGRETQYF.

The chain carries TRBV10-3 and TRBJ2-3; D remains unclear. The CDR3 is 11 amino acids. Germline V gives CDR1 ENHRY, CDR2 SYGVKD. V shed 10 bases and J shed 5 bases, with 10 bases lying between them. In nucleotides, the CDR3 is TGTGCCACCGGTTTGGAAGATACGCAGTATTTT. Translating gives CATGLEDTQYF.

The genes are TRBV28 and TRBJ1-3; D may be TRBD1 (5 bases). CDR1 is MDHEN, CDR2 SYDVKM, per germline. The CDR3 totals 14 residues. Trimming took off 7 bases at V and 0 bases at J, with 10 bases between the two ends. CDR3 sequence (DNA): TGTGCCAGCACCCCTAGGGGCTCTGGAAACACCATATATTTT. It is translated as CASTPRGSGNTIYF.

The CDR3 reads CASSRLGQEKLFF. In DNA form, the CDR3 reads TGCGCCAGCAGCCGTCTGGGACAGGAAAAACTGTTTTTT. The chain uses TRBV4-1 and TRBJ1-4; the match to TRBD1 covers 7 bases. There are 13 residues in the CDR3. The trim removed 4 bases at V and 8 bases at J, leaving 4 bases unmatched. Germline lookup yields CDR1 MGHRA and CDR2 YSYEKL.

This clone was picked up one time. The CDR3 bases are TGTGCCAGCAGCTTCCCCTGGGACAGGGGCTCTGGAAACACCATATATTTT. Encoded protein: CASSFPWDRGSGNTIYF. The chain uses TRBV11-2 and TRBJ1-3; 10 bases line up with TRBD1. Germline assignment: CDR1 SGHAT and CDR2 FQNNGV. After removal of 3 bases from V and 0 bases from J, the junction contained 5 bases not matched to a gene. The CDR3 totals 17 residues.

The V and J genes are TRBV30 and TRBJ1-5; TRBD1 might be the D (5 bases). CDR1 and CDR2 from the germline V gene are GTSNPN and SVGIG (reference sequence). V was pared by 0 bases and J by 4 bases, with 13 bases between. There are 15 residues in the CDR3. The CDR3 region is CAWSVREGTNQPQHF. Written as DNA, the CDR3 is TGTGCCTGGAGTGTACGGGAGGGGACTAATCAGCCCCAGCATTTT.

CDR3 DNA sequence: TGTGCCATCAGTGCTGATACGGGACTAGACGCAGATACGCAGTATTTT. It codes for CAISADTGLDADTQYF. V is TRBV10-3 and J is TRBJ2-3, with 8 bases aligning to TRBD2. The germline gives CDR1 ENHRY, CDR2 SYGVKD. Losses at the gene ends were 4 bases for V and 4 bases for J; bases not matched to a gene: 10. CDR3 length: 16 amino acids.

The CDR3 region has the DNA TGTGCCAGCACGGGACAGGGAAGGGCGGACAATGAGCAGTTCTTC. It translates to CASTGQGRADNEQFF. The genes are TRBV2 and TRBJ2-1, with 9 bases lining up with TRBD1. The CDR3 runs to 15 residues. Trimming took 7 bases from V and 5 from J; bases not matched to a gene: 9. CDR1 and CDR2 (germline): SNHLY, FYNNEI.

The V and J genes are TRBV12-3 or TRBV12-4 and TRBJ1-2; no firm D call. Trimming cost V 5 bases and J 0 bases, with 1 base left between them. This CDR3 has 11 residues. The CDR3 sequence: CASSTNYGYTF. In nucleotides, the CDR3 is TGTGCCAGCAGTACTAACTATGGCTACACCTTC.

The rearrangement links TRBV10-2 to TRBJ1-3; no clear D. V was clipped by 8 bases and J by 4 bases, with 27 bases between them. CDR1 and CDR2 from the germline V gene are WSHSY and SAAADI. This CDR3 is 18 amino acids long. The CDR3 loop is CASRTLLAPRDGGNTIYF. As DNA, the CDR3 is TGCGCCAGCCGAACCCTACTGGCACCACGGGATGGAGGAAACACCATATATTTT.

J is TRBJ2-3 and V is TRBV4-1; D is unclear. The CDR3 runs to 17 residues. Deletions cut 3 bases from V and 1 base from J, with 17 bases between. Germline V gene sequence: CDR1 MGHRA, CDR2 YSYEKL. The CDR3 protein is CASSHYLIPLRTDTQYF. CDR3 bases: TGCGCCAGCAGCCACTATCTGATTCCACTCCGCACAGATACGCAGTATTTT.

V is TRBV30 and J is TRBJ1-6, with TRBD1 matching 8 bases. This CDR3 is built from 16 residues. The J segment lost 4 bases and the V segment lost 0 bases, leaving 5 bases of the junction unmatched. The germline CDR1 and CDR2 sequences are GTSNPN and SVGIG (reference sequence). CDR3 region: CAWSVQGVFYNSPLHF. CDR3 nucleotides: TGTGCCTGGAGTGTACAGGGGGTATTTTATAATTCACCCCTCCACTTT.

The chain couples TRBV19 to TRBJ2-6; no firm D call. Trimming pared 4 bases from V and 0 bases from J, leaving 7 bases between. Germline CDR1 LNHDA, CDR2 SQIVND (reference sequence). This CDR3 region has 15 residues. DNA of the CDR3: TGTGCCAGTAGTACCTCAAACTCTGGGGCCAACGTCCTGACTTTC. Residues: CASSTSNSGANVLTF.